These 20 T cell receptor beta chains were sequenced from one sample in a study of shared clonotypes between healthy human individuals. CD45RO-negative CD8 cells positively selected for CCR7 made up the naive population, which excluded terminally differentiated effector memory CD45RA+ cells. Assay: immunoSEQ multiplex PCR; the TCRdb copy retains only in-frame clones and omits some. The sample has under 600,000 clones, about 98% seen once. The specimen was naive CD8+ T cells sorted from blood. The receptor source for this set is a young man in good health.

The chain employs TRBV7-9 and TRBJ2-5; TRBD1 matches at 8 bases. J gave up 5 bases and V 5 bases, and 10 bases lay outside the gene matches. Germline values: CDR1 SEHNR, CDR2 FQNEAQ (reference sequence). There are 15 residues in the CDR3. The CDR3 spells CASSAPGRGLETQYF. The CDR3 coding sequence is TGTGCCAGCAGCGCCCCGGGCAGGGGGCTTGAGACCCAGTACTTC.

The chain recombines TRBV6-1 with TRBJ2-2, with no clear D. The CDR3 spans 12 residues. Trimming removed 5 bases at V and 3 bases at J, with 4 bases between. The germline V gene has CDR1 MNHNS and CDR2 SASEGT. CDR3 region: CASSPHTGELFF. The CDR3 bases are TGTGCCAGCAGTCCTCACACCGGGGAGCTGTTTTTT.

In this sample, this clone turned up once. The chain carries TRBV2 and TRBJ2-1; TRBD1 aligns across 7 bases. The CDR3 extends over 13 amino acids. Trimming took 4 bases from V and 9 from J; bases not matched to a gene: 6. Germline V gene lookup returns CDR1 SNHLY and CDR2 FYNNEI. The CDR3 spells CASSGQGISEQFF. The DNA for the CDR3 is TGTGCCAGCAGTGGACAGGGTATCAGTGAGCAGTTCTTC.

The chain carries TRBV11-2 and TRBJ2-1; 7 bases match TRBD1. J gave up 2 bases and V 6 bases, and 7 bases lay outside the gene matches. Germline CDR1 SGHAT, CDR2 FQNNGV. The CDR3 is made up of 15 amino acids. The CDR3 DNA reads as TGTGCCAGCAGGGACCGGGACAGTACCTACAATGAGCAGTTCTTC. Its translation: CASRDRDSTYNEQFF.

V is TRBV7-9 and J is TRBJ2-1; 9 bases are shared with TRBD2. The V and J ends lost 5 bases and 5 bases, in that order; junction bases with no gene match: 7. The CDR3 consists of 15 residues. Germline-derived CDR1 and CDR2 are SEHNR and FQNEAQ (reference sequence). CDR3 region: CASSSNSGSHNEQFF. In DNA, the CDR3 is TGTGCCAGCAGCAGCAATAGCGGGAGCCACAATGAGCAGTTCTTC.

The chain links TRBV11-2 to TRBJ2-5, with 9 nucleotides matching TRBD2. CDR3 length equals 16 residues. V lost 6 bases to trimming and J lost 1 base; unmatched junction nucleotides: 9. Germline CDR1 and CDR2: SGHAT and FQNNGV. CDR3 loop: CASSHWASGTQETQYF. CDR3 DNA: TGTGCCAGCAGTCACTGGGCTAGCGGGACCCAAGAGACCCAGTACTTC.

The chain uses TRBV6-1 and TRBJ2-1; 9 bases match TRBD2. CDR1 and CDR2 (germline): MNHNS, SASEGT. The V segment lost 0 bases and the J segment 4 bases; nucleotides outside the gene matches: 4. The CDR3 has 16 amino acids. CDR3 sequence: CASSEAPSGEYNEQFF. CDR3 coding DNA: TGTGCCAGCAGTGAAGCGCCTAGCGGGGAATACAATGAGCAGTTCTTC.

The rearrangement uses TRBV27 and TRBJ1-1, with D hard to call. The V gene's germline CDR1 is MNHEY and CDR2 SMNVEV (reference sequence). The V end was cut by 7 bases, the J end by 1 base, with 13 bases between. The CDR3 totals 14 residues. CDR3 in amino acids: CASIDYLGNTEAFF. In nucleotides, the CDR3 is TGTGCCAGCATTGACTATCTGGGGAACACTGAAGCTTTCTTT.

V usage is TRBV28 and J usage is TRBJ2-7, with a tentative D call TRBD2 (5 bases). V was shortened by 8 bases and J by 2 bases, with 25 bases between the two germline ends. Germline CDR1 MDHEN, CDR2 SYDVKM. The CDR3 runs 17 residues. Written as DNA, the CDR3 is TGTGCCAGCCGAAGACCCTTTAGCGTTCGAGGCCCCTACGAGCAGTACTTC. Its protein is CASRRPFSVRGPYEQYF.

The CDR3 reads CASSPLPAMGAEETQYF. In nucleotides, the CDR3 is TGTGCCAGCTCACCACTGCCGGCGATGGGGGCAGAGGAGACCCAGTACTTC. The chain couples TRBV18 to TRBJ2-5; perhaps TRBD1 as D (6 bases). CDR3 length equals 17 residues. V was clipped by 1 base and J by 5 bases, with 20 bases between them. Germline V gives CDR1 KGHSH, CDR2 LQKENI.

The rearrangement uses TRBV23-1 and TRBJ1-2, with D maybe TRBD1 (5 bases). TRBV23-1 is classed as an ORF, of uncertain function. V lost 2 bases and J 4 bases, leaving 14 bases between the germline ends. CDR3 length equals 15 residues. The CDR3 is CASSQRAGLIYGYTF. CDR3 DNA sequence: TGCGCCAGCAGTCAAAGGGCAGGGTTGATCTATGGCTACACCTTC.

V usage is TRBV18 and J usage is TRBJ1-5, with 9 bases fitting TRBD1. J was trimmed by 2 bases and V by 4 bases; bases with no gene match: 6. Germline V gene data show CDR1 as KGHSH and CDR2 as LQKENI. This CDR3 is built from 16 residues. The CDR3 nucleotides read TGTGCCAGCTCACGGGGACAGGGTTTGGGCAATCAGCCCCAGCATTTT. Protein: CASSRGQGLGNQPQHF.

The gene calls are TRBV25-1 and TRBJ1-2, with unresolved D. CDR1 is MGHDK, CDR2 SYGVNS, per germline. CDR3 size: 12 residues. Trimming took off 2 bases at V and 8 bases at J, with 9 bases between the two ends. For the CDR3, the DNA is TGTGCCAGCAGTGAAGCTGGGGAAGGCTACACCTTC. It encodes CASSEAGEGYTF.

The genes are TRBV19 and TRBJ1-1, with 7 nucleotides matching TRBD1. This CDR3 has 12 amino acids. V shed 7 bases, J shed 4 bases, and the junction held 3 bases outside the gene matches. Germline V gene lookup returns CDR1 LNHDA and CDR2 SQIVND (reference sequence). CDR3: CASTPGGTEAFF. As DNA, the CDR3 is TGTGCCAGTACCCCAGGGGGCACTGAAGCTTTCTTT.

V and J are TRBV7-2 and TRBJ1-5, with no clear D. Germline V gives CDR1 SGHTA, CDR2 FQGNSA. The CDR3 length is 13 residues. V was shortened by 6 bases and J by 2 bases, with 8 bases between the two germline ends. CDR3 bases: TGTGCCAGCAGTCCCGCGGGCAATCAGCCCCAGCATTTT. The encoded protein is CASSPAGNQPQHF.

This chain uses TRBV29-1 with TRBJ1-2; D ambiguous. Germline CDR1 SQVTM, CDR2 ANQGSEA. CDR3 length equals 13 residues. V shed 3 bases and J shed 4 bases, with 12 bases lying between them. The CDR3 here is CSVDRGAAYGYTF. CDR3 in DNA: TGCAGCGTTGACCGGGGAGCGGCCTATGGCTACACCTTC.

The J gene is TRBJ1-1, the V gene TRBV5-1; the D is unclear. Germline V CDR1 and CDR2: SGHRS, YFSETQ. V was pared by 6 bases and J by 0 bases, with 9 bases between. This CDR3 is 13 amino acids long. The DNA of the CDR3 is TGCGCCAGCAAACCCCCTCTGAACACTGAAGCTTTCTTT. Translating gives CASKPPLNTEAFF.

This chain links TRBV7-8 with TRBJ2-3, with D possibly matching TRBD2 (5 bases). Deletions cut 2 bases from V and 5 bases from J, with 23 bases between. Germline V gives CDR1 SGHVS, CDR2 FQNEAQ. The CDR3 has 18 residues. DNA of the CDR3: TGTGCCAGCAGCTTAACAAGAGAGCACAGCGGAGACCGAGATACGCAGTATTTT. The encoded protein is CASSLTREHSGDRDTQYF.

The V call is TRBV30, the J call TRBJ1-1; TRBD1 might be the D (5 bases). V lost 2 bases and J 1 base, leaving 8 bases between the germline ends. CDR1 GTSNPN and CDR2 SVGIG come from the germline V gene (reference sequence). This CDR3 has 13 residues. The CDR3 DNA reads as TGTGCCTGGAGTCACAGGTCGAACACTGAAGCTTTCTTT. This codes for CAWSHRSNTEAFF.

The chain has TRBV14 and TRBJ2-7; D is uncertain. This CDR3 contains 13 residues. CDR1 SGHDN and CDR2 FVKESK come from the germline V gene. With 2 bases removed from V and 3 bases from J, the gap between germline ends came to 8 bases. CDR3 bases: TGTGCCAGCAGCCAATCCGACAACTACGAGCAGTACTTC. It specifies CASSQSDNYEQYF.